One sample yielded the 20 T cell receptor beta chains listed below, sequenced in a study of cytotoxic CD8 clonotypes in ibrutinib-treated CLL. Assay: immunoSEQ multiplex PCR; the TCRdb copy retains only in-frame clones and omits some. The sample lists 150,000 to 200,000 clones; roughly 77% were seen once. The material sequenced was PBMCs, taken after 12 months of ibrutinib treatment. The receptors were sampled from a human donor with chronic lymphocytic leukemia.

Concerning this clone itself: The junction and the germline gene differ at one end; a read error may be behind it. The DNA for the CDR3 is TGCGCCAGCAGCTTGAGAAGTTTAGCGGGGGGTCCTCCCCCGGTGGACTTC. Its translation is CASSLRSLAGGPPPVDF. The V call is TRBV5-1, the J call TRBJ2-7, with 10 bases aligning to TRBD2. CDR1 is SGHRS and CDR2 is YFSETQ in the germline V gene. The CDR3 has 17 residues. Full variable domain (missing parts from reference TRBV5-1 and TRBJ2-7): KAGVTQTPRYLIKTRGQQVTLSCSPISGHRSVSWYQQTPGQGLQFLFEYFSETQRNKGNFPGRFSGRQFSNSRSEMNVSTLELGDSALYLCASSLRSLAGGPPPVDFGPGTRLTVT.

The rearrangement links TRBV2 to TRBJ2-7; 10 nucleotides agree with TRBD2. The CDR3 has 17 residues. The ends lost 8 bases at V and 0 bases at J; junction bases unmatched: 13. The germline V gene encodes CDR1 SNHLY and CDR2 FYNNEI. CDR3 coding DNA: TGTGCCAGCGGGAGCGGGAGGGGTCATACCAGCTCCTACGAGCAGTACTTC. Its protein is CASGSGRGHTSSYEQYF.

V is TRBV2 and J is TRBJ2-1, with 14 bases that match TRBD2. Per the germline V gene, CDR1 is SNHLY and CDR2 is FYNNEI. V gave up 6 bases and J gave up 6 bases; unmatched junction bases: 7. The CDR3 is 16 amino acids. In DNA form, the CDR3 reads TGTGCCAGCAGCCCGACTAGCGGGGGGGCCCCCAATGAGCAGTTCTTC. Encoded protein: CASSPTSGGAPNEQFF.

In its sample, this clone was seen once. The rearrangement links TRBV2 to TRBJ2-6, with D uncertain. Per the germline V gene, CDR1 is SNHLY and CDR2 is FYNNEI. The CDR3 spans 15 residues. V was pared by 8 bases and J by 2 bases, with 13 bases between. The chain's CDR3 is CASWGEVAGANVLTF. The CDR3 DNA reads as TGTGCCAGCTGGGGTGAGGTCGCTGGGGCCAACGTCCTGACTTTC.

This chain connects TRBV9 to TRBJ2-2, with a possible D match to TRBD1 (8 bases). CDR3 size: 15 residues. Germline lookup yields CDR1 SGDLS and CDR2 YYNGEE. Between the trimmed V and J ends, which lost 4 bases and 4 bases, there was a span of 14 bases. CDR3 loop: CASSPTGGGTGELFF. In DNA, the CDR3 is TGTGCCAGCAGCCCAACAGGGGGGGGCACCGGGGAGCTGTTTTTT.

The J gene is TRBJ1-1, the V gene TRBV19; D is possibly TRBD1 (6 bases). The CDR3 has 17 residues. V dropped 4 bases and J dropped 0 bases, with 18 bases sitting between them. Germline V CDR1 and CDR2: LNHDA, SQIVND (reference sequence). CDR3 amino acids: CASSTLGARILNTEAFF. The CDR3 DNA follows: TGTGCCAGTAGTACCTTGGGGGCCCGTATATTGAACACTGAAGCTTTCTTT.

This rearrangement joins TRBV7-2 to TRBJ1-4; TRBD1 matches 7 bases. Germline CDR1 SGHTA, CDR2 FQGNSA. This CDR3 region has 14 residues. Germline trimming cut 5 bases from V and 5 bases from J; bases unmatched to any gene: 5. The CDR3 loop reads CASSQRGQNEKLFF. The CDR3 DNA reads as TGTGCCAGCAGCCAAAGGGGGCAGAATGAAAAACTGTTTTTT.

The CDR3 sequence: CASSLTVNTEAFF. The CDR3 DNA is TGTGCCAGCAGTTTAACAGTGAACACTGAAGCTTTCTTT. The rearrangement links TRBV27 to TRBJ1-1; no clear D. This CDR3 comprises 13 residues. Trimming removed 2 bases from V and 0 bases from J, with 4 bases in between. Germline V lookup: CDR1 MNHEY, CDR2 SMNVEV (reference sequence).

The chain carries TRBV6-1 and TRBJ2-7; D remains unclear. Trimming stripped 6 bases from V and 1 base from J, with 13 bases between. This CDR3 spans 14 amino acids. CDR1 is MNHNS and CDR2 is SASEGT in the germline V gene. The CDR3 sequence is CASRGSPISYEQYF. For the CDR3, the DNA is TGTGCCAGCAGGGGCAGCCCAATTTCCTACGAGCAGTACTTC.

The chain combines TRBV6-1 with TRBJ1-5; no reliable D call. The CDR3 is made up of 13 amino acids. Germline CDR1 reads MNHNS; CDR2 reads SASEGT. V lost 6 bases and J lost 5, with 11 bases in between. The CDR3 sequence is CASRDRAHQPQHF. The CDR3 region has the DNA TGTGCCAGCAGAGACCGAGCTCATCAGCCCCAGCATTTT.

The genes are TRBV5-1 and TRBJ2-7; D perhaps matches TRBD2 (6 bases). Germline CDR1 SGHRS, CDR2 YFSETQ. This CDR3 is built from 15 residues. V shed 0 bases and J shed 7 bases, with 17 bases lying between them. CDR3 DNA sequence: TGCGCCAGCAGCTTGGCGACTAGACGGTCGGTTGAGCAGTACTTC. Translated, it gives CASSLATRRSVEQYF.

The CDR3 bases are TGCGCCAGCAGCCAAGCCCCACCCCCGGGCACAGATACGCAGTATTTT. Amino acids: CASSQAPPPGTDTQYF. V is TRBV4-3 and J is TRBJ2-3; no reliable D call. The germline gives CDR1 LGHNA, CDR2 YSLEER. Deletions cut 1 base from V and 1 base from J, with 12 bases between. The CDR3 covers 16 residues.

The V gene is TRBV9, the J gene TRBJ1-2; TRBD1 is a possible D gene (5 bases). The CDR3 extends over 11 amino acids. V was shortened by 3 bases and J by 13 bases, with 13 bases between the two germline ends. Per the germline V gene, CDR1 is SGDLS and CDR2 is YYNGEE. CDR3 bases: TGTGCCAGCAGCGAGGCAGGGAGTCTCACCTTC. Its translation: CASSEAGSLTF.

The chain employs TRBV27 and TRBJ2-6; tentative D call: TRBD1 (5 bases). V lost 2 bases, J lost 10 bases, and 15 bases lay in between. This CDR3 has 15 residues. Per germline, CDR1 MNHEY and CDR2 SMNVEV (reference sequence). CDR3: CASSLLPTVGNVLTF. The CDR3 region has the DNA TGTGCCAGCAGTTTACTCCCGACAGTTGGGAACGTCCTGACTTTC.

This chain's CDR3 is CASSLRQGNTEAFF. Written as DNA, the CDR3 is TGTGCCAGCAGTCTGAGACAGGGTAACACTGAAGCTTTCTTT. This chain connects TRBV27 to TRBJ1-1, with 7 bases matching TRBD1. CDR1 and CDR2 from the germline V gene are MNHEY and SMNVEV (reference sequence). This CDR3 spans 14 amino acids. Trimming took 5 bases from V and 2 from J; bases not matched to a gene: 5.

The rearrangement joins TRBV11-2 to TRBJ2-3, with 7 bases fitting TRBD2. V shed 3 bases, J shed 5 bases, and the junction held 5 bases outside the gene matches. This CDR3 has 14 residues. Looked up from germline, CDR1 is SGHAT and CDR2 is FQNNGV. CDR3 region: CASSFRGEGDTQYF. The CDR3 DNA sequence: TGTGCCAGCAGCTTCCGGGGGGAAGGAGATACGCAGTATTTT.

This clone occurred once. The V gene is TRBV7-2, the J gene TRBJ2-3; D gene unclear. Germline assignment: CDR1 SGHTA and CDR2 FQGNSA. This CDR3 is 14 amino acids long. V lost 3 bases and J lost 5, with 12 bases in between. The CDR3 bases are TGTGCCAGCAGCTTTCGTCCATTGGTAGATACGCAGTATTTT. Residues: CASSFRPLVDTQYF.

The gene calls are TRBV5-6 and TRBJ2-1, with D maybe TRBD1 (6 bases). V lost 6 bases and J lost 6, with 13 bases in between. Germline V gene data show CDR1 as SGHDT and CDR2 as YYEEEE. This CDR3 is built from 13 residues. CDR3 region: CASNQRGINEQFF. In DNA, the CDR3 is TGTGCCAGCAACCAAAGGGGGATCAATGAGCAGTTCTTC. The full variable domain, its missing parts supplied by reference TRBV5-6 and TRBJ2-1, is DAGVTQSPTHLIKTRGQQVTLRCSPKSGHDTVSWYQQALGQGPQFIFQYYEEEERQRGNFPDRFSGHQFPNYSSELNVNALLLGDSALYLCASNQRGINEQFFGPGTRLTVL.

The chain carries TRBV2 and TRBJ1-1; TRBD1 agrees at 8 bases. Germline V gene data show CDR1 as SNHLY and CDR2 as FYNNEI. The CDR3 contains 14 residues. The junction had 4 bases not matched to a gene; V was cut back by 7 bases and J by 0 bases. This CDR3 reads CASKRQGMNTEAFF. As DNA, the CDR3 is TGTGCCAGCAAACGACAGGGGATGAACACTGAAGCTTTCTTT.

The chain employs TRBV9 and TRBJ2-3; TRBD1 matches at 8 bases. CDR3 length equals 15 residues. Per the germline V gene, CDR1 is SGDLS and CDR2 is YYNGEE. J gave up 1 base and V 3 bases, and 4 bases lay outside the gene matches. The CDR3 nucleotides are TGTGCCAGCAGCGAGCCGACAGGGGGCACAGATACGCAGTATTTT. Translation gives CASSEPTGGTDTQYF.